What follows are 26 T cell receptor beta chains derived from one specimen sequenced in a study of CD8 T cells in Susac syndrome. Random hexamers primed reverse transcription of about 0.5 to 1 ug RNA. One entry per CDR3 protein, called by TCRdb with MiXCR from the immunoSEQ multiplex PCR reads. Of under 150,000 distinct CDR3 sequences listed, approximately 94% are singletons. Sequencing was performed on CD4+ T cells from PBMCs. These receptors all stem from a human donor with Susac syndrome.

The chain combines TRBV6-5 with TRBJ2-1; 11 bases are shared with TRBD1. Germline V CDR1 and CDR2: MNHEY, SVGAGI. The CDR3 extends over 17 amino acids. Germline trimming cut 0 bases from V and 8 bases from J; bases unmatched to any gene: 9. The CDR3, as DNA: TGTGCCAGCAGTTACTCGGAGAGGGACAGGGGGTTATATGAGCAGTTCTTC. Translated: CASSYSERDRGLYEQFF.

The chain carries TRBV29-1 and TRBJ1-1; possible D gene TRBD1, 5 bases. CDR3 length: 14 amino acids. Per germline, CDR1 SQVTM and CDR2 ANQGSEA. Trimming took off 2 bases at V and 4 bases at J, with 14 bases between the two ends. The CDR3 bases are TGCAGCGTTGAACGTGGCCGGGGGGGCACTGAAGCTTTCTTT. This codes for CSVERGRGGTEAFF.

The V and J genes are TRBV20-1 and TRBJ1-5, with D possibly matching TRBD1 (5 bases). Trimming cost V 1 base and J 5 bases, with 6 bases left between them. The CDR3 sequence is 12 residues long. The germline V gene has CDR1 DFQATT and CDR2 SNEGSKA (reference sequence). Here the CDR3 reads CSARVGDQPQHF. The DNA of the CDR3 is TGCAGTGCTAGAGTAGGGGATCAGCCCCAGCATTTT.

The gene calls are TRBV29-1 and TRBJ1-1, with D hard to call. Germline assignment: CDR1 SQVTM and CDR2 ANQGSEA. Trimming took 5 bases from V and 4 from J, leaving 11 bases between them. This CDR3 is 12 amino acids long. The DNA of the CDR3 is TGCAGCGTTCAATCACCTGGCACTGAAGCTTTCTTT. This codes for CSVQSPGTEAFF.

V is TRBV5-8 and J is TRBJ2-7, with a tentative D call TRBD1 (5 bases). Trimming took off 0 bases at V and 2 bases at J, with 12 bases between the two ends. This CDR3 region has 15 residues. Per the germline V gene, CDR1 is SGHTS and CDR2 is YDEGEE. CDR3 sequence: CASSLGQGLTYEQYF. CDR3 in DNA: TGTGCCAGCAGCTTGGGGCAGGGCCTTACCTACGAGCAGTACTTC.

This clonotype has a single count. The chain joins TRBV25-1 to TRBJ2-5, with 9 bases that match TRBD1. V shed 0 bases and J 2 bases; nucleotides not matched to a gene: 4. This CDR3 region has 16 residues. Germline loops: CDR1 MGHDK, CDR2 SYGVNS. The CDR3 loop is CASSEYRDRVQETQYF. For the CDR3, the DNA is TGTGCCAGCAGTGAATATCGGGACAGGGTACAAGAGACCCAGTACTTC.

This chain connects TRBV7-9 to TRBJ2-3; D is ambiguous. CDR1 is SEHNR and CDR2 is FQNEAQ in the germline V gene (reference sequence). CDR3 length: 13 amino acids. Trimming stripped 0 bases from V and 2 bases from J, with 3 bases between. The CDR3 loop reads CASSLAATDTQYF. The CDR3 coding sequence is TGTGCCAGCAGCTTAGCGGCCACAGATACGCAGTATTTT.

The rearrangement links TRBV6-6 to TRBJ2-7, with 8 bases matching TRBD1. Germline-derived CDR1 and CDR2 are MNHNY and SVGAGI (reference sequence). The V and J ends lost 6 bases and 3 bases, in that order; junction bases with no gene match: 10. CDR3 length: 15 amino acids. DNA of the CDR3: TGTGCCAGCAGCCAACCCGGGACAGGAATCTACGAGCAGTACTTC. This encodes CASSQPGTGIYEQYF.

The V gene is TRBV4-1, the J gene TRBJ1-3; D may be TRBD1 (5 bases). Trimming removed 8 bases at V and 6 bases at J, with 23 bases between. The CDR3 is made up of 16 amino acids. From germline, CDR1 is MGHRA and CDR2 YSYEKL. As DNA, the CDR3 is TGCGCCAGCCAACCAATCGGGAGACAGACTCAAAACACCATATATTTT. It is translated as CASQPIGRQTQNTIYF.

J is TRBJ1-2 and V is TRBV28, with 7 bases matching TRBD1. CDR3 length: 13 residues. J lost 4 bases, V lost 6 bases, and 5 bases had no gene match. Germline CDR1 reads MDHEN; CDR2 reads SYDVKM. CDR3 protein: CASRPGQSYGYTF. In DNA form, the CDR3 reads TGTGCCAGCAGGCCGGGACAGAGCTATGGCTACACCTTC.

V gene TRBV5-6 combines with J gene TRBJ2-1, with TRBD1 matching 10 bases. The CDR3 sequence is 15 residues long. CDR1 and CDR2 from the germline V gene are SGHDT and YYEEEE. Trimming took 1 base from V and 6 from J; bases not matched to a gene: 4. The CDR3 sequence is CASSLRTGGINEQFF. The CDR3 DNA sequence: TGTGCCAGCAGCTTGCGGACAGGGGGTATCAATGAGCAGTTCTTC.

V is TRBV2 and J is TRBJ2-5; 9 bases line up with TRBD2. Trimming cost V 4 bases and J 2 bases; bases outside gene matches: 5. This CDR3 has 15 residues. Germline V gene lookup returns CDR1 SNHLY and CDR2 FYNNEI. The CDR3 coding sequence is TGTGCCAGCAGTGGGCAAGCGGGGGGACAAGAGACCCAGTACTTC. Its translation is CASSGQAGGQETQYF. The entire variable domain, with the rest obtained from reference TRBV2 and TRBJ2-5, is as follows: EPEVTQTPSHQVTQMGQEVILRCVPISNHLYFYWYRQILGQKVEFLVSFYNNEISEKSEIFDDQFSVERPDGSNFTLKIRSTKLEDSAMYFCASSGQAGGQETQYFGPGTRLLVL.

This sequence joins TRBV5-1 and TRBJ2-5; TRBD2 aligns across 7 bases. The CDR3 contains 14 residues. J lost 3 bases, V lost 2 bases, and 4 bases had no gene match. Germline CDR1 reads SGHRS; CDR2 reads YFSETQ. CDR3 residues: CASSFGGVKETQYF. For the CDR3, the DNA is TGCGCCAGCAGCTTTGGGGGGGTGAAAGAGACCCAGTACTTC.

The chain combines TRBV18 with TRBJ2-1, with 10 bases fitting TRBD2. The CDR3 contains 15 residues. The V segment lost 1 base and the J segment 7 bases; nucleotides outside the gene matches: 4. Per the germline V gene, CDR1 is KGHSH and CDR2 is LQKENI. The CDR3 region has the DNA TGTGCCAGCTCACCACTCCCGGGACTAGCGAATGAGCAGTTCTTC. It yields the protein CASSPLPGLANEQFF.

The chain has TRBV4-2 and TRBJ2-1; 7 bases align to TRBD1. Unmatched junction bases numbered 4, after V lost 5 bases and J lost 0 bases. Germline CDR1 is LGHNA and CDR2 is YNFKEQ. This CDR3 region has 15 residues. CDR3 DNA: TGTGCCAGCAGCTGGACAGGAGACTCCTACAATGAGCAGTTCTTC. It codes for CASSWTGDSYNEQFF.

This chain's CDR3 is CASSIETGIYGYTF. The CDR3 DNA is TGTGCCAGCAGCATAGAGACCGGTATCTATGGCTACACCTTC. The chain couples TRBV12-3 or TRBV12-4 to TRBJ1-2; D gene unclear. The CDR3 totals 14 residues. The V end was cut by 6 bases, the J end by 4 bases, with 15 bases between.

V is TRBV20-1 and J is TRBJ2-6; D is possibly TRBD1 (7 bases). CDR3 length: 16 amino acids. V gave up 6 bases and J gave up 4 bases, with 19 bases separating them. Per the germline V gene, CDR1 is DFQATT and CDR2 is SNEGSKA (reference sequence). The CDR3 region is CSASRQGGSGANVLTF. CDR3 in DNA: TGCAGTGCGTCCAGACAGGGAGGCTCGGGGGCCAACGTCCTGACTTTC.

The chain links TRBV18 to TRBJ2-1; 8 bases are a match to TRBD2. The V gene's germline CDR1 is KGHSH and CDR2 LQKENI. The V and J ends lost 2 bases and 7 bases, in that order; junction bases with no gene match: 7. The CDR3 loop spans 15 amino acids. CDR3 amino acids: CASSPAGLASNEQFF. The CDR3 DNA is TGTGCCAGCTCACCAGCAGGACTAGCATCGAATGAGCAGTTCTTC. The complete variable domain, with remaining parts taken from reference TRBV18 and TRBJ2-1, reads NAGVMQNPRHLVRRRGQEARLRCSPMKGHSHVYWYRQLPEEGLKFMVYLQKENIIDESGMPKERFSAEFPKEGPSILRIQQVVRGDSAAYFCASSPAGLASNEQFFGPGTRLTVL.

This clonotype was detected only a few times. This rearrangement joins TRBV29-1 to TRBJ2-7; 7 bases align to TRBD1. Germline CDR1 is SQVTM and CDR2 is ANQGSEA. After removal of 4 bases from V and 2 bases from J, the junction contained 8 bases not matched to a gene. This CDR3 comprises 14 residues. This CDR3 reads CSVGPRQGTYEQYF. CDR3 in DNA: TGCAGCGTTGGCCCTAGACAGGGAACCTACGAGCAGTACTTC.

The CDR3 protein is CSARAGTPGGPDTQYF. CDR3 bases: TGCAGTGCTAGGGCCGGGACACCGGGCGGACCAGATACGCAGTATTTT. The chain has TRBV20-1 and TRBJ2-3; possibly TRBD1 for D (6 bases). Germline CDR1 is DFQATT and CDR2 is SNEGSKA (reference sequence). The CDR3 is made up of 16 amino acids. V was cut by 3 bases and J by 4 bases, with 20 bases left in between.

The CDR3 spells CSASRTSFSGELFF. The CDR3 coding sequence is TGCAGTGCTAGCCGTACTAGCTTCAGCGGGGAGCTGTTTTTT. The genes are TRBV20-1 and TRBJ2-2; D might be TRBD2 (6 bases). Trimming took 3 bases from V and 7 from J, leaving 15 bases between them. Germline V gene sequence: CDR1 DFQATT, CDR2 SNEGSKA (reference sequence). The CDR3 covers 14 residues.

The chain recombines TRBV29-1 with TRBJ2-3, with TRBD2 identical over 8 bases. The CDR3 is made up of 16 amino acids. Germline lookup yields CDR1 SQVTM and CDR2 ANQGSEA. V gave up 4 bases and J gave up 0 bases; unmatched junction bases: 9. The CDR3: CSVARGGRSSTDTQYF. The DNA for the CDR3 is TGCAGCGTTGCCCGCGGGGGGCGGTCTAGCACAGATACGCAGTATTTT.

This sequence joins TRBV6-1 and TRBJ1-5, with D hard to call. Germline CDR1 MNHNS, CDR2 SASEGT. V gave up 5 bases and J gave up 5 bases, with 13 bases separating them. CDR3 length: 14 amino acids. DNA of the CDR3: TGTGCCAGCAGTAACGATAGGGCTTATCAGCCCCAGCATTTT. Translating gives CASSNDRAYQPQHF.

The V call is TRBV23-1, the J call TRBJ2-6, with TRBD2 as a possible D gene (5 bases). TRBV23-1 is placed among ORFs of uncertain function. The V gene lost 4 bases and the J gene lost 4 bases, with 8 bases spanning the gap. This CDR3 is built from 14 residues. The CDR3: CASSRGWGANVLTF. DNA for the CDR3: TGCGCCAGCAGTCGAGGGTGGGGGGCCAACGTCCTGACTTTC.

This clonotype was detected only once. This chain links TRBV7-2 with TRBJ2-1; 9 bases are shared with TRBD2. The CDR3 is 15 amino acids. Germline values: CDR1 SGHTA, CDR2 FQGNSA. The ends lost 5 bases at V and 6 bases at J; junction bases unmatched: 8. The CDR3 nucleotides read TGTGCCAGCAGCCCCGGGACTAGCATCGGCAATGAGCAGTTCTTC. This sequence encodes CASSPGTSIGNEQFF.

The J gene is TRBJ2-1, the V gene TRBV20-1; D unclear. CDR3 length: 16 residues. Germline CDR1 is DFQATT and CDR2 is SNEGSKA (reference sequence). The V and J ends lost 5 bases and 0 bases respectively, with 17 bases between them. The CDR3 bases are TGCAGTGCTCCCGCGGTTAAGCAAAGCTCCTACAATGAGCAGTTCTTC. It translates to CSAPAVKQSSYNEQFF.